Listed below are T cell receptor beta chains from one sample, sequenced in a study of cytomegalovirus exposure and HLA in healthy donors. Here immunoSEQ multiplex PCR was the method, and the copy in TCRdb shows in-frame clones only, minus some. The sample yields 150,000 to 200,000 clones, more than 75% seen once. Sequenced input: PBMCs. These TCRs come from a young woman in good health and CMV-seronegative. The CDR3 runs from the conserved cysteine through the conserved F or W. Fields, in order: V gene, J gene, clone size, D gene, CDR3 protein, CDR3 DNA. The D gene is left open where the match is weak. Only some rows state a clone size, as once, few, many or a class for expanded clones.

>TRBV5-4|TRBJ2-1|-|TRBD2
CASSPSRGAGNEQFF
TGTGCCAGCAGTCCGTCGCGGGGGGCGGGGAATGAGCAGTTCTTC
>TRBV7-2|TRBJ2-3|-|TRBD2
CASSPGLAVSTDTQYF
TGTGCCAGCAGTCCGGGCCTAGCGGTTAGCACAGATACGCAGTATTTT
>TRBV7-8|TRBJ2-3|-|-
CASKRGGRTDTQYF
TGTGCCAGCAAAAGGGGGGGGAGAACAGATACGCAGTATTTT
>TRBV19|TRBJ2-7|-|TRBD1
CASTQQGASNEQYF
TGTGCCAGTACCCAGCAGGGGGCGAGTAACGAGCAGTACTTC
>TRBV7-2|TRBJ2-1|-|TRBD2
CASSLAGLAKADEQFF
TGTGCCAGCAGCTTAGCTGGACTAGCAAAGGCAGATGAGCAGTTCTTC
>TRBV13|TRBJ2-7|-|-
CASSSVGGGVDSYEQYF
TGTGCCAGCAGCTCGGTGGGCGGCGGGGTCGACTCCTACGAGCAGTACTTC
>TRBV10-3|TRBJ2-7|-|TRBD2
CAISDLAGEYEQYF
TGTGCCATCAGTGATCTAGCGGGGGAATACGAGCAGTACTTC
>TRBV5-1|TRBJ1-1|-|-
CASSFGGNTEAFF
TGCGCCAGCAGCTTCGGAGGGAACACTGAAGCTTTCTTT
>TRBV19|TRBJ2-3|-|-
CASSIGKGLRWYPDTQYF
TGTGCCAGTAGTATCGGAAAGGGGTTGCGGTGGTATCCAGATACGCAGTATTTT
>TRBV27|TRBJ2-7|-|TRBD1
CASSFPRQGRYEQYF
TGTGCCAGCAGTTTTCCCCGACAGGGTCGGTACGAGCAGTACTTC
>TRBV11-2|TRBJ1-2|-|-
CASSLLVGGVGYGYTF
TGTGCCAGCAGCTTATTAGTCGGAGGCGTCGGCTATGGCTACACCTTC
>TRBV7-2|TRBJ1-6|-|TRBD1
CASSLWFGRGSSYNSPLHF
TGTGCCAGCAGCTTATGGTTTGGCAGGGGGAGCTCCTATAATTCACCCCTCCACTTT
>TRBV19|TRBJ1-1|-|TRBD1
CASRPRTGVTEAFF
TGTGCCAGTAGACCACGAACAGGGGTCACTGAAGCTTTCTTT
>TRBV12-5|TRBJ1-2|-|TRBD1
CASGLAFGQGGGYTF
TGTGCTAGTGGTTTGGCCTTCGGACAGGGTGGAGGCTACACCTTC
>TRBV5-6|TRBJ2-4|-|-
CASSSPNRDNKNIQYF
TGTGCCAGCAGCTCCCCGAACCGGGACAACAAAAACATTCAGTACTTC
>TRBV10-1|TRBJ2-1|-|TRBD2
CASSVGLAGYNEQFF
TGCGCCAGCAGTGTCGGACTAGCGGGTTACAATGAGCAGTTCTTC
>TRBV13|TRBJ1-2|-|-
CASTRHDYGYTF
TGTGCCAGCACCCGACATGACTATGGCTACACCTTC
>TRBV6-1|TRBJ2-7|-|-
CASSEPPVYEQYF
TGTGCCAGCAGTGAACCCCCGGTCTACGAGCAGTACTTC
>TRBV27|TRBJ1-1|-|TRBD1
CASSSQHRGTEAFF
TGTGCCAGCAGTTCTCAACACAGGGGCACTGAAGCTTTCTTT
>TRBV7-6|TRBJ1-4|-|TRBD1
CASTTGTGQKLFF
TGTGCCAGCACCACCGGGACAGGTCAAAAACTGTTTTTT
>TRBV7-8|TRBJ1-2|-|TRBD1
CASSLGTGQPNYGYTF
TGTGCCAGCAGCTTAGGGACGGGACAGCCGAACTATGGCTACACCTTC
>TRBV5-1|TRBJ2-5|-|TRBD2
CASSLIAGDQETQYF
TGCGCCAGCAGCTTGATAGCGGGGGACCAAGAGACCCAGTACTTC
>TRBV7-9|TRBJ1-4|-|-
CASSLAQTPTNEKLFF
TGTGCCAGCAGCTTAGCGCAGACACCAACTAATGAAAAACTGTTTTTT
>TRBV2|TRBJ1-1|-|TRBD1
CASRLRYRGGDTEAFF
TGTGCCAGCAGACTAAGATACAGGGGAGGCGACACTGAAGCTTTCTTT
>TRBV5-6|TRBJ2-7|-|-
CASSPTGGGVKQYF
TGTGCCAGCAGCCCCACCGGAGGGGGCGTCAAGCAGTACTTC
>TRBV5-1|TRBJ2-7|-|TRBD1
CASSLAIGTGDEQYF
TGCGCCAGCAGCTTGGCAATAGGGACAGGGGACGAGCAGTACTTC
>TRBV27|TRBJ2-6|-|TRBD2
CASSLGGAGANVLTF
TGTGCCAGCAGTTTAGGGGGGGCTGGGGCCAACGTCCTGACTTTC
>TRBV5-1|TRBJ2-3|-|TRBD1
CASNWGQDLITDTQYF
TGCGCCAGCAACTGGGGACAGGACCTAATCACAGATACGCAGTATTTT
>TRBV27|TRBJ1-1|-|-
CASSSKKGAAPVWGTEAFF
TGTGCCAGCAGTTCGAAAAAAGGGGCGGCCCCGGTTTGGGGCACTGAAGCTTTCTTT
>TRBV18|TRBJ2-3|-|-
CASSPQPGGQDTQYF
TGTGCCAGCTCACCACAGCCAGGGGGGCAAGATACGCAGTATTTT
>TRBV6-5|TRBJ1-1|-|-
CASRPQSMNTEAFF
TGTGCCAGCAGGCCACAGAGCATGAACACTGAAGCTTTCTTT
>TRBV6-1|TRBJ2-2|-|-
CASSESPRSGELFF
TGTGCCAGCAGTGAATCGCCCCGGTCCGGGGAGCTGTTTTTT
>TRBV2|TRBJ1-5|-|-
CASTLGWVGQPQHF
TGTGCCAGCACCCTCGGGTGGGTCGGTCAGCCCCAGCATTTT
>TRBV27|TRBJ1-1|once|-
CASRVTGNTEAFF
TGTGCCAGCAGGGTCACAGGTAACACTGAAGCTTTCTTT
>TRBV6-5|TRBJ1-3|-|-
CASSPNRGGNTIYF
TGTGCCAGCAGTCCTAACCGAGGGGGAAACACCATATATTTT
>TRBV15|TRBJ2-5|-|-
CATSRDVETQYF
TGTGCCACCAGCAGAGACGTAGAGACCCAGTACTTC
>TRBV5-5|TRBJ1-1|-|-
CASSREAPRLTAFF
TGTGCCAGCAGCCGTGAGGCCCCTCGGCTGACAGCTTTCTTT
>TRBV2|TRBJ2-5|once|TRBD2
CASRAGVGQETQYF
TGTGCCAGCAGAGCGGGGGTAGGGCAAGAGACCCAGTACTTC
>TRBV5-1|TRBJ1-1|-|-
CASSPLLGNTEAFF
TGCGCCAGCAGCCCCCTACTTGGGAACACTGAAGCTTTCTTT
>TRBV19|TRBJ1-1|few|-
CASTVGAGEAFF
TGTGCCAGTACCGTAGGGGCAGGTGAAGCTTTCTTT
>TRBV15|TRBJ1-5|-|-
CATSRAVDQPQHF
TGTGCCACCAGCCGAGCCGTTGATCAGCCCCAGCATTTT
>TRBV7-2|TRBJ1-5|-|-
CASSPGNEIEPQHF
TGTGCCAGCAGCCCAGGAAATGAGATAGAGCCCCAGCATTTT
>TRBV7-8|TRBJ2-5|-|-
CASSSAISETQYF
TGTGCCAGCAGCTCTGCTATTAGTGAGACCCAGTACTTC
>TRBV7-9|TRBJ2-1|-|TRBD1
CASSLSGTGMNEQFF
TGTGCCAGCAGTTTATCCGGGACAGGGATGAATGAGCAGTTCTTC
>TRBV19|TRBJ2-7|once|-
CASSIAGQVYEQYF
TGTGCCAGTAGTATAGCGGGACAAGTCTACGAGCAGTACTTC
>TRBV6-5|TRBJ1-1|-|TRBD1
CASRQGPGEAFF
TGTGCCAGCCGACAGGGCCCGGGTGAAGCTTTCTTT
>TRBV15|TRBJ2-7|few|TRBD2
CATSKIAGGPDEQYF
TGTGCCACCAGCAAGATAGCGGGGGGGCCCGACGAGCAGTACTTC
>TRBV11-2|TRBJ2-2|-|-
CASSLAGGNTGELFF
TGTGCCAGCAGCTTAGCGGGTGGGAACACCGGGGAGCTGTTTTTT
>TRBV18|TRBJ1-2|-|TRBD1
CASSLPGTAYGYTF
TGTGCCAGCTCACTGCCCGGGACAGCCTATGGCTACACCTTC
>TRBV7-2|TRBJ2-7|-|TRBD2
CASSFGLAGTYEQYF
TGTGCCAGCAGCTTTGGACTAGCGGGGACCTACGAGCAGTACTTC
>TRBV13|TRBJ2-1|-|TRBD2
CASSSRTSGGAYEQFF
TGTGCCAGCAGCTCCCGGACTAGCGGGGGGGCATATGAGCAGTTCTTC
>TRBV30|TRBJ1-4|-|-
CAWSEQDLASTNEKLFF
TGTGCCTGGAGTGAACAGGACCTGGCGTCAACTAATGAAAAACTGTTTTTT